The 15 T cell receptor beta chains given below trace back to one sample, sequenced in a study of cytomegalovirus exposure and HLA in healthy donors. Method: immunoSEQ multiplex PCR; TCRdb's copy keeps in-frame clones and lacks some. Of more than 45,000 clones in the sample, 85% to 90% are singletons; the top ten hold about 16%. Sequencing was done on a sample of PBMCs. The receptors stem from a young woman in good health and CMV-seronegative.

The chain links TRBV7-2 to TRBJ1-5; 9 nucleotides match TRBD1. The CDR3 has 14 residues. The V gene end was trimmed by 5 bases and the J gene end by 6 bases; junction bases not matched to a gene: 5. Germline loops: CDR1 SGHTA, CDR2 FQGNSA. The CDR3 region has the DNA TGTGCCAGCAGCATGGACAGGGGAAGTCAGCCCCAGCATTTT. Its protein is CASSMDRGSQPQHF.

The genes are TRBV4-3 and TRBJ2-7, with TRBD2 matching 10 bases. V trimming: 0 bases; J trimming: 4 bases; junction bases outside the gene matches: 0. The CDR3 extends over 14 amino acids. Germline-derived CDR1 and CDR2 are LGHNA and YSLEER. The CDR3 region is CASSQELAGYEQYF. CDR3 coding DNA: TGCGCCAGCAGCCAAGAACTAGCGGGGTACGAGCAGTACTTC.

V gene TRBV29-1 combines with J gene TRBJ1-4; a possible D gene is TRBD1 (6 bases). The CDR3 totals 13 residues. Germline V gene sequence: CDR1 SQVTM, CDR2 ANQGSEA. Between the trimmed V and J ends, which lost 7 bases and 0 bases, there was a span of 9 bases. In nucleotides, the CDR3 is TGCAGCGCTAGGACAGCAACTAATGAAAAACTGTTTTTT. Protein sequence: CSARTATNEKLFF.

This chain joins TRBV5-1 and TRBJ2-5; possibly TRBD1 for D (5 bases). Trimming took 0 bases from V and 2 from J, leaving 8 bases between them. The CDR3 consists of 14 residues. Germline V lookup: CDR1 SGHRS, CDR2 YFSETQ. CDR3 DNA: TGCGCCAGCAGCTTGGGACAGATGCAAGAGACCCAGTACTTC. Amino acid sequence: CASSLGQMQETQYF.

The J gene is TRBJ2-1, the V gene TRBV29-1; D is possibly TRBD2 (6 bases). Germline assignment: CDR1 SQVTM and CDR2 ANQGSEA. V dropped 2 bases and J dropped 0 bases, with 14 bases sitting between them. The CDR3 loop spans 16 amino acids. DNA of the CDR3: TGCAGCGTTGAAACGGGACTCGCTAGCTCCTACAATGAGCAGTTCTTC. Protein: CSVETGLASSYNEQFF.

The DNA of the CDR3 is TGTGCCAGCAGCCCCCGGGGAACTGATCAGCCCCAGCATTTT. The encoded protein is CASSPRGTDQPQHF. The chain carries TRBV9 and TRBJ1-5, with no clear D. Trimming left V 4 bases short and J 5 bases short, with 13 bases between. CDR3 size: 14 residues. In germline, CDR1 is SGDLS, CDR2 YYNGEE.

The chain links TRBV28 to TRBJ2-5; 7 nucleotides align to TRBD1. Trimming removed 3 bases from V and 1 base from J; junction bases left unmatched: 5. CDR1 MDHEN and CDR2 SYDVKM come from the germline V gene. This CDR3 region has 15 residues. The CDR3 loop reads CASSFDRGLQETQYF. CDR3 nucleotide sequence: TGTGCCAGCAGTTTTGATAGGGGGCTCCAAGAGACCCAGTACTTC.

This clone showed up just once. This rearrangement joins TRBV7-3 to TRBJ2-3; 7 nucleotides agree with TRBD1. The germline V gene encodes CDR1 SGHTA and CDR2 FQGTGA. Losses at the gene ends were 2 bases for V and 0 bases for J; bases not matched to a gene: 2. The CDR3 runs to 15 residues. CDR3 sequence: CASSLGGQSTDTQYF. CDR3 in DNA: TGTGCCAGCAGCTTAGGGGGACAGAGCACAGATACGCAGTATTTT.

This clone came up once. The chain recombines TRBV10-3 with TRBJ2-3; TRBD2 matches 9 bases. V shed 8 bases and J 1 base; nucleotides not matched to a gene: 4. Germline CDR1 and CDR2: ENHRY and SYGVKD. The CDR3 contains 14 residues. CDR3 nucleotide sequence: TGTGCCATCGGTTTAGCGGGAGGCACAGATACGCAGTATTTT. Translation: CAIGLAGGTDTQYF.

This CDR3 is CASRNMGLVGTDTQYF. In DNA, the CDR3 is TGTGCCAGCAGAAACATGGGCCTGGTAGGCACAGATACGCAGTATTTT. The rearrangement links TRBV7-8 to TRBJ2-3; D unclear. There are 16 residues in the CDR3. Germline V lookup: CDR1 SGHVS, CDR2 FQNEAQ. V gave up 6 bases and J gave up 1 base, with 17 bases separating them.

The genes are TRBV11-2 and TRBJ2-2; 8 nucleotides match TRBD2. V lost 6 bases and J lost 8; bases outside the gene matches: 17. Looked up from germline, CDR1 is SGHAT and CDR2 is FQNNGV. The CDR3 is made up of 17 amino acids. The CDR3 DNA is TGTGCCAGCAGGCAACCACGGGCCGGGGGGGATCCGGGGGAGCTGTTTTTT. It codes for CASRQPRAGGDPGELFF.

CDR3 protein: CASSLAQGQSYEQYF. CDR3 nucleotides: TGTGCCAGCAGCTTGGCGCAGGGTCAATCCTACGAGCAGTACTTC. V and J are TRBV7-8 and TRBJ2-7; D perhaps matches TRBD1 (5 bases). CDR1 is SGHVS, CDR2 FQNEAQ, per germline. This CDR3 is 15 amino acids long. Between the trimmed V and J ends, which lost 3 bases and 1 base, there was a span of 13 bases.

The sample holds one count of this clone. J is TRBJ2-1 and V is TRBV5-1; the D is unclear. This CDR3 has 12 residues. The germline CDR1 and CDR2 sequences are SGHRS and YFSETQ. V lost 4 bases, J lost 6 bases, and 8 bases lay in between. In DNA form, the CDR3 reads TGCGCCAGCAGCCCTCCCTCCAATGAGCAGTTCTTC. This codes for CASSPPSNEQFF.

This chain joins TRBV5-1 and TRBJ2-3; 14 bases match TRBD2. V lost 3 bases and J lost 6; bases outside the gene matches: 0. The germline V gene has CDR1 SGHRS and CDR2 YFSETQ. The CDR3 is 14 residues long. The CDR3 bases are TGCGCCAGCAGCTGGACTAGCGGGGGGGATACGCAGTATTTT. Translated, it gives CASSWTSGGDTQYF.

V and J are TRBV30 and TRBJ2-1, with D possibly TRBD2 on 6 matching bases. The V and J ends lost 5 bases and 9 bases respectively, with 11 bases between them. The CDR3 totals 11 residues. The germline V gene encodes CDR1 GTSNPN and CDR2 SVGIG (reference sequence). CDR3 sequence: CAWARAGEQFF. DNA of the CDR3: TGTGCCTGGGCTAGAGCGGGTGAGCAGTTCTTC.